A single sample is the source of the 27 T cell receptor beta chains below, sequenced in a study of shared clonotypes between healthy human individuals. This table comes from immunoSEQ multiplex PCR, and its TCRdb copy is limited to in-frame clones, with some not included. The table lists about 710,000 clones, about three quarters of them singletons. The sample comprised memory CD4+ T cells sorted from blood. Subset: CD45RA-negative fraction. Every receptor here comes from a woman between 25 and 40 years old in good health.

The J gene is TRBJ2-5, the V gene TRBV19, with 9 bases lining up with TRBD1. The CDR3 is 15 amino acids. J gave up 5 bases and V 4 bases, and 8 bases lay outside the gene matches. Germline CDR1 and CDR2: LNHDA and SQIVND (reference sequence). CDR3 sequence (DNA): TGTGCCAGTAGTAGGGACAGGGCCGGTTTGGAGACCCAGTACTTC. This codes for CASSRDRAGLETQYF.

The V and J genes are TRBV18 and TRBJ2-5; unclear D gene. This CDR3 comprises 15 residues. Germline V gene data show CDR1 as KGHSH and CDR2 as LQKENI. V was clipped by 6 bases and J by 0 bases, with 14 bases between them. This chain's CDR3 is CASSPRTTYQETQYF. DNA for the CDR3: TGTGCCAGCTCGCCCCGGACCACGTACCAAGAGACCCAGTACTTC. The complete variable domain, with remaining parts taken from reference TRBV18 and TRBJ2-5, reads NAGVMQNPRHLVRRRGQEARLRCSPMKGHSHVYWYRQLPEEGLKFMVYLQKENIIDESGMPKERFSAEFPKEGPSILRIQQVVRGDSAAYFCASSPRTTYQETQYFGPGTRLLVL.

CDR3 amino acids: CASSAGTGIYEQYF. CDR3 nucleotides: TGTGCCAGCAGCGCCGGGACAGGGATCTACGAGCAGTACTTC. The chain joins TRBV27 to TRBJ2-7, with 9 bases lining up with TRBD1. Germline CDR1 MNHEY, CDR2 SMNVEV (reference sequence). This CDR3 has 14 residues. Trimming cost V 6 bases and J 3 bases; bases outside gene matches: 6.

V is TRBV4-2 and J is TRBJ1-2, with D maybe TRBD1 (5 bases). The germline V and J ends were trimmed by 1 base and 1 base, with 10 bases remaining between them. This CDR3 is 15 amino acids long. Per the germline V gene, CDR1 is LGHNA and CDR2 is YNFKEQ. CDR3 nucleotide sequence: TGTGCCAGCAGCCAAGGGGGCGCCAGTAACTATGGCTACACCTTC. It translates to CASSQGGASNYGYTF.

The chain links TRBV28 to TRBJ1-2, with D unclear. CDR3 length equals 16 residues. Germline lookup yields CDR1 MDHEN and CDR2 SYDVKM. V was shortened by 2 bases and J by 1 base, with 14 bases between the two germline ends. CDR3 residues: CASSLEVVSFNYGYTF. The CDR3 DNA reads as TGTGCCAGCAGTTTAGAGGTTGTAAGTTTTAACTATGGCTACACCTTC.

This chain connects TRBV5-1 to TRBJ1-1; maybe TRBD1 (6 bases). Germline loops: CDR1 SGHRS, CDR2 YFSETQ. V was clipped by 4 bases and J by 0 bases, with 19 bases between them. The CDR3 contains 17 residues. The CDR3 DNA reads TGCGCCAGCAGCCCCCTCTGGGGGGCGCGGATGAACACTGAAGCTTTCTTT. Its translation is CASSPLWGARMNTEAFF.

This chain uses TRBV14 with TRBJ2-7; 7 nucleotides match TRBD2. Germline V gene sequence: CDR1 SGHDN, CDR2 FVKESK. Trimming removed 0 bases from V and 2 bases from J; junction bases left unmatched: 7. The CDR3 covers 16 residues. The CDR3 loop reads CASSQEISGLPYEQYF. CDR3 DNA sequence: TGTGCCAGCAGCCAAGAAATTAGCGGGTTGCCCTACGAGCAGTACTTC.

The chain carries TRBV5-1 and TRBJ2-2, with 8 bases lining up with TRBD1. CDR1 and CDR2 from the germline V gene are SGHRS and YFSETQ. V lost 7 bases to trimming and J lost 4 bases; unmatched junction nucleotides: 9. The CDR3 length is 15 residues. The CDR3 nucleotides read TGCGCCAGCCGACCAGGGGGCGCGGGCACCGGGGAGCTGTTTTTT. It specifies CASRPGGAGTGELFF.

The chain employs TRBV19 and TRBJ2-7; TRBD1 might be the D (6 bases). The CDR3 covers 16 residues. Between the trimmed V and J ends, which lost 1 base and 0 bases, there was a span of 13 bases. From germline, CDR1 is LNHDA and CDR2 SQIVND (reference sequence). The CDR3 spells CASSIGSGHYSYEQYF. In DNA, the CDR3 is TGTGCCAGTAGTATAGGGTCGGGACATTACTCCTACGAGCAGTACTTC.

This clone was counted only a few times. The chain links TRBV13 to TRBJ1-2; 8 nucleotides agree with TRBD1. This CDR3 comprises 14 residues. Germline trimming cut 3 bases from V and 7 bases from J; bases unmatched to any gene: 7. Germline loops: CDR1 PRHDT, CDR2 FYEKMQ (reference sequence). CDR3 in amino acids: CASSFESGGLGYTF. The CDR3 DNA reads as TGTGCCAGCAGCTTCGAATCAGGGGGCCTTGGCTACACCTTC.

The V gene is TRBV29-1, the J gene TRBJ1-2; the match to TRBD1 covers 8 bases. V was pared by 0 bases and J by 8 bases, with 5 bases of the junction left unmatched. The CDR3 has 13 amino acids. Germline V lookup: CDR1 SQVTM, CDR2 ANQGSEA. In nucleotides, the CDR3 is TGCAGCGTTGAAGATATCAGGGGGCGCGGCTACACCTTC. Translated, it gives CSVEDIRGRGYTF.

The CDR3 bases are TGTGCCAGCAGTCGGGGCGGGAGCTACTACGAGCAGTACTTC. Its protein is CASSRGGSYYEQYF. This rearrangement joins TRBV6-1 to TRBJ2-7; 7 bases map to TRBD2. V lost 5 bases to trimming and J lost 3 bases; unmatched junction nucleotides: 7. Germline values: CDR1 MNHNS, CDR2 SASEGT. CDR3 length: 14 amino acids.

In its sample, this clone was seen many times. J is TRBJ1-4 and V is TRBV4-2; TRBD1 is a possible D gene (5 bases). Germline CDR1 and CDR2: LGHNA and YNFKEQ. The CDR3 totals 17 residues. Trimming took 8 bases from V and 8 from J, leaving 27 bases between them. The CDR3 region has the DNA TGTGCCAGCTCTGCATTATCGGGGCGGGATTTTAGGGAAAAACTGTTTTTT. This sequence encodes CASSALSGRDFREKLFF.

Regarding this clone: Other DNA sequences of this sample code for an identical CDR3. The chain combines TRBV29-1 with TRBJ2-5; no definite D call. The CDR3 extends over 12 amino acids. Trimming stripped 3 bases from V and 4 bases from J, with 9 bases between. CDR1 is SQVTM, CDR2 ANQGSEA, per germline. The CDR3 bases are TGCAGCGTTGATTCAGGTCGAGAGACCCAGTACTTC. Encoded protein: CSVDSGRETQYF.

V and J are TRBV5-1 and TRBJ2-7; TRBD1 matches at 9 bases. V shed 9 bases and J 5 bases; nucleotides not matched to a gene: 6. This CDR3 spans 12 amino acids. Germline CDR1 SGHRS, CDR2 YFSETQ. The CDR3 region is CAISDRGNEQYF. In nucleotides, the CDR3 is TGCGCCATCTCGGACAGGGGTAACGAGCAGTACTTC. Complete variable domain (other parts from reference TRBV5-1 and TRBJ2-7): KAGVTQTPRYLIKTRGQQVTLSCSPISGHRSVSWYQQTPGQGLQFLFEYFSETQRNKGNFPGRFSGRQFSNSRSEMNVSTLELGDSALYLCAISDRGNEQYFGPGTRLTVT.

J is TRBJ2-2 and V is TRBV28, with 8 positions matching TRBD2. The trim removed 3 bases at V and 7 bases at J, leaving 13 bases unmatched. Germline loops: CDR1 MDHEN, CDR2 SYDVKM. This CDR3 has 17 residues. The CDR3 sequence: CASSFPRTTSEDGELFF. The CDR3 DNA reads TGTGCCAGCAGTTTCCCAAGAACGACTAGCGAGGACGGGGAGCTGTTTTTT.

Only one count was recorded for this clone. Written as DNA, the CDR3 is TGCGCCAGCAGCTTGGGGACAGGGGACTCAAACACCGGGGAGCTGTTTTTT. This gives the protein CASSLGTGDSNTGELFF. V is TRBV5-1 and J is TRBJ2-2; 9 nucleotides align to TRBD1. The germline CDR1 and CDR2 sequences are SGHRS and YFSETQ. This CDR3 is 17 amino acids long. Trimming at V came to 0 bases and at J to 2 bases, leaving 5 bases not matched to a gene.

The chain couples TRBV5-1 to TRBJ2-3, with 7 nucleotides matching TRBD2. The CDR3 sequence is 17 residues long. Germline values: CDR1 SGHRS, CDR2 YFSETQ. V lost 3 bases and J lost 0; bases outside the gene matches: 10. The CDR3 bases are TGCGCCAGCAGCTCACGGGGAGGGCGAACCAGCACAGATACGCAGTATTTT. This gives the protein CASSSRGGRTSTDTQYF.

As regards this clone: The same CDR3 arises from other DNA sequences in this sample as well. The chain uses TRBV7-9 and TRBJ2-1, with 9 bases lining up with TRBD2. V was pared by 2 bases and J by 7 bases, with 6 bases of the junction left unmatched. Per the germline V gene, CDR1 is SEHNR and CDR2 is FQNEAQ (reference sequence). There are 15 residues in the CDR3. The CDR3: CASSLLAGVGNEQFF. CDR3 in DNA: TGTGCCAGCAGCTTATTAGCGGGAGTAGGTAATGAGCAGTTCTTC.

This clone was recorded at least ten times. This chain uses TRBV4-1 with TRBJ2-7; 9 nucleotides align to TRBD1. V trimming: 4 bases; J trimming: 7 bases; junction bases outside the gene matches: 8. Germline loops: CDR1 MGHRA, CDR2 YSYEKL. This CDR3 comprises 14 residues. The CDR3 nucleotides read TGCGCCAGCAGCCCAACAGGGGGCTTAAGGGAGCAGTACTTC. Its translation is CASSPTGGLREQYF.

The chain joins TRBV11-2 to TRBJ2-7, with 7 bases identical to TRBD2. Trimming cost V 3 bases and J 1 base; bases outside gene matches: 6. The CDR3 spans 15 residues. CDR1 and CDR2 from the germline V gene are SGHAT and FQNNGV. CDR3 loop: CASSFRPGGSYEQYF. In DNA form, the CDR3 reads TGTGCCAGCAGCTTTAGGCCCGGGGGGTCCTACGAGCAGTACTTC.

This clone was detected only once. The J gene is TRBJ2-1, the V gene TRBV29-1; D is unresolved. From germline, CDR1 is SQVTM and CDR2 ANQGSEA. The CDR3 totals 9 residues. The V end was cut by 6 bases, the J end by 8 bases, with 5 bases between. CDR3 in DNA: TGCAGCGTGGGGTATGAGCAGTTCTTC. Encoded protein: CSVGYEQFF.

A few counts support this clone. The rearrangement uses TRBV29-1 and TRBJ2-3, with 7 bases matching TRBD2. After removal of 3 bases from V and 5 bases from J, the junction contained 8 bases not matched to a gene. Germline V gene lookup returns CDR1 SQVTM and CDR2 ANQGSEA. CDR3 size: 14 residues. DNA of the CDR3: TGCAGCGTTGAGGCGGGAGAGGTCGGAGATACGCAGTATTTT. Translated: CSVEAGEVGDTQYF.

This CDR3 reads CASSHQGAGGGYTF. In nucleotides, the CDR3 is TGTGCCAGCAGCCATCAAGGGGCCGGGGGTGGCTACACCTTC. The chain links TRBV7-8 to TRBJ1-2, with D possibly TRBD1 on 5 matching bases. Germline loops: CDR1 SGHVS, CDR2 FQNEAQ. The CDR3 consists of 14 residues. V lost 5 bases, J lost 7 bases, and 17 bases lay in between.

Notes on this clone: The same CDR3 is also encoded by other DNA sequences in this sample. The CDR3 DNA sequence: TGCGCCAGCAGGGGAACCTACGAGCAGTACTTC. This codes for CASRGTYEQYF. The gene calls are TRBV5-1 and TRBJ2-7; D gene uncertain. The V gene lost 5 bases and the J gene lost 2 bases, with 5 bases spanning the gap. CDR3 length: 11 amino acids. Germline CDR1 SGHRS, CDR2 YFSETQ.

The chain links TRBV19 to TRBJ2-2, with D perhaps matching TRBD1 (6 bases). The CDR3 length is 18 residues. Germline loops: CDR1 LNHDA, CDR2 SQIVND (reference sequence). V lost 6 bases, J lost 4 bases, and 24 bases lay in between. The CDR3: CASRRHKDRMNPTGELFF. CDR3 nucleotides: TGTGCCAGTAGAAGGCATAAGGACAGAATGAACCCCACCGGGGAGCTGTTTTTT.

This clone was seen more than once but under ten times. The rearrangement joins TRBV28 to TRBJ1-5; 7 nucleotides agree with TRBD1. Per germline, CDR1 MDHEN and CDR2 SYDVKM. The J segment lost 5 bases and the V segment lost 6 bases, leaving 4 bases of the junction unmatched. The CDR3 has 13 residues. The CDR3 DNA sequence: TGTGCCAGCAGACGGACAGGTGATCAGCCCCAGCATTTT. This translates into CASRRTGDQPQHF. The whole variable domain, filled in from reference TRBV28 and TRBJ1-5, reads DVKVTQSSRYLVKRTGEKVFLECVQDMDHENMFWYRQDPGLGLRLIYFSYDVKMKEKGDIPEGYSVSREKKERFSLILESASTNQTSMYLCASRRTGDQPQHFGDGTRLSIL.